The rows below give T cell receptor beta chains drawn from one sample of a study of shared clonotypes between healthy human individuals. Method: immunoSEQ multiplex PCR; TCRdb's copy keeps in-frame clones and lacks some. The sample holds about 700,000 clones, about 90% seen once. Sequencing was done on a sample of naive CD8+ T cells sorted from blood. Receptor source: a man aged 25 to 40 in good health. Both conserved end residues are part of each CDR3. Fields, in order: V gene, J gene, clone size, D gene, CDR3 length, CDR3 DNA, CDR3 protein. The D gene is left open where the match is weak. Only part of the rows carry a size: once, few, many, or a class if the clone is expanded.

v_call: TRBV4-1; j_call: TRBJ2-7; clone_size: -; d_call: -; cdr3_length: 15; cdr3_nt: TGCGCCAGCAGCCTCCGAACCGGGGGCTCCCCCGAGCAGTACTTC; cdr3_aa: CASSLRTGGSPEQYF
v_call: TRBV25-1; j_call: TRBJ2-2; clone_size: -; d_call: -; cdr3_length: 17; cdr3_nt: TGTGCCAGCAGTGAATATAGTACAGGGCTATTCCCCGGGGAGCTGTTTTTT; cdr3_aa: CASSEYSTGLFPGELFF
v_call: TRBV19; j_call: TRBJ2-5; clone_size: -; d_call: -; cdr3_length: 15; cdr3_nt: TGTGCCAGTAGCCACACCGGGGCAGGCGATAAGACCCAGTACTTC; cdr3_aa: CASSHTGAGDKTQYF
v_call: TRBV28; j_call: TRBJ2-2; clone_size: -; d_call: -; cdr3_length: 17; cdr3_nt: TGTGCCAGCAGTGCCCCGGTGGAGGGGGCTTACACCGGGGAGCTGTTTTTT; cdr3_aa: CASSAPVEGAYTGELFF
v_call: TRBV9; j_call: TRBJ2-7; clone_size: -; d_call: TRBD2; cdr3_length: 15; cdr3_nt: TGTGCCAGCAGCGTAGAGGGACTAGCGCCCTACGAGCAGTACTTC; cdr3_aa: CASSVEGLAPYEQYF
v_call: TRBV28; j_call: TRBJ1-2; clone_size: -; d_call: -; cdr3_length: 17; cdr3_nt: TGTGCCAGCAGTTATGCCGGGGTCGGAGCCGCTAACTATGGCTACACCTTC; cdr3_aa: CASSYAGVGAANYGYTF
v_call: TRBV9; j_call: TRBJ2-7; clone_size: -; d_call: TRBD2; cdr3_length: 15; cdr3_nt: TGTGCCAGCAGCGTAGGACTAGCGGAGACTTACGAGCAGTACTTC; cdr3_aa: CASSVGLAETYEQYF
v_call: TRBV7-9; j_call: TRBJ1-2; clone_size: -; d_call: -; cdr3_length: 12; cdr3_nt: TGTGCCAGCAGCGCACAGGGTAGAGGCTACACCTTC; cdr3_aa: CASSAQGRGYTF
v_call: TRBV6-6; j_call: TRBJ2-7; clone_size: -; d_call: TRBD2; cdr3_length: 15; cdr3_nt: TGTGCCAGCAGTTACAACGCGGGAGGGCCCTACGAGCAGTACTTC; cdr3_aa: CASSYNAGGPYEQYF
v_call: TRBV7-9; j_call: TRBJ2-7; clone_size: once; d_call: -; cdr3_length: 15; cdr3_nt: TGTGCCAGCAGCTTCGCGAGGGACCTCTCCTACGAGCAGTACTTC; cdr3_aa: CASSFARDLSYEQYF
v_call: TRBV19; j_call: TRBJ2-7; clone_size: -; d_call: TRBD2; cdr3_length: 13; cdr3_nt: TGTGCCAGTAGTATGGGACTACACTACGAGCAGTACTTC; cdr3_aa: CASSMGLHYEQYF
v_call: TRBV13; j_call: TRBJ1-1; clone_size: once; d_call: -; cdr3_length: 17; cdr3_nt: TGTGCCAGCAGCCCAACTTTTCGTGGGGGGAGGAACACTGAAGCTTTCTTT; cdr3_aa: CASSPTFRGGRNTEAFF
v_call: TRBV7-9; j_call: TRBJ2-3; clone_size: -; d_call: TRBD1; cdr3_length: 14; cdr3_nt: TGTGCCAGCAGCTTTGAGGGGGCAACAGATACGCAGTATTTT; cdr3_aa: CASSFEGATDTQYF
v_call: TRBV15; j_call: TRBJ2-1; clone_size: -; d_call: TRBD2; cdr3_length: 16; cdr3_nt: TGTGCCACCAGCAGCTCACTAGCGGGGCACTACAATGAGCAGTTCTTC; cdr3_aa: CATSSSLAGHYNEQFF
v_call: TRBV7-2; j_call: TRBJ1-5; clone_size: -; d_call: -; cdr3_length: 16; cdr3_nt: TGTGCCAGCAGCTTAGGTTTCGCCAGGGGCAATCAGCCCCAGCATTTT; cdr3_aa: CASSLGFARGNQPQHF
v_call: TRBV19; j_call: TRBJ2-7; clone_size: -; d_call: -; cdr3_length: 14; cdr3_nt: TGTGCCAGTAGTATTCGGGGAAGGGAATACGAGCAGTACTTC; cdr3_aa: CASSIRGREYEQYF
v_call: TRBV7-9; j_call: TRBJ2-7; clone_size: -; d_call: -; cdr3_length: 11; cdr3_nt: TGTGCCAGCACCCCTCAAAACGAGCAGTACTTC; cdr3_aa: CASTPQNEQYF
v_call: TRBV5-5; j_call: TRBJ1-2; clone_size: -; d_call: -; cdr3_length: 16; cdr3_nt: TGTGCCAGCAGCTTGGAGGTGGACCCGGGGTACTATGGCTACACCTTC; cdr3_aa: CASSLEVDPGYYGYTF
v_call: TRBV6-1; j_call: TRBJ2-7; clone_size: -; d_call: TRBD1; cdr3_length: 14; cdr3_nt: TGTGCCAGCAGTATATACAGGGGGGACTACGAGCAGTACTTC; cdr3_aa: CASSIYRGDYEQYF
v_call: TRBV6-1; j_call: TRBJ2-1; clone_size: -; d_call: -; cdr3_length: 18; cdr3_nt: TGTGCCAGCAGTGAAGGAGTCGGACCCAAGAGCTCCTACAATGAGCAGTTCTTC; cdr3_aa: CASSEGVGPKSSYNEQFF
v_call: TRBV2; j_call: TRBJ2-1; clone_size: -; d_call: TRBD2; cdr3_length: 14; cdr3_nt: TGTGCCAGCAGGAAGACTAGCGGGGCCAATGAGCAGTTCTTC; cdr3_aa: CASRKTSGANEQFF
v_call: TRBV6-1; j_call: TRBJ2-7; clone_size: -; d_call: -; cdr3_length: 13; cdr3_nt: TGTGCCAGCCGAGCTGGGACCGTCTACGAGCAGTACTTC; cdr3_aa: CASRAGTVYEQYF
v_call: TRBV7-3; j_call: TRBJ1-5; clone_size: few; d_call: -; cdr3_length: 15; cdr3_nt: TGTGCCAGCAGCTTCAATGCTGGGGCGGACCAGCCCCAGCATTTT; cdr3_aa: CASSFNAGADQPQHF
v_call: TRBV27; j_call: TRBJ2-1; clone_size: -; d_call: -; cdr3_length: 13; cdr3_nt: TGTGCCAGCAGTTTATACAAGGGAGCTGAGCAGTTCTTC; cdr3_aa: CASSLYKGAEQFF
v_call: TRBV14; j_call: TRBJ2-7; clone_size: -; d_call: TRBD1; cdr3_length: 18; cdr3_nt: TGTGCCAGCAGCCAACCGGCTGGTGGGGACAGAGCTTCCCACGAGCAGTACTTC; cdr3_aa: CASSQPAGGDRASHEQYF
v_call: TRBV5-1; j_call: TRBJ2-7; clone_size: -; d_call: -; cdr3_length: 15; cdr3_nt: TGCGCCAGCAGCTTAGGATCGGGAGTATCGTACGAGCAGTACTTC; cdr3_aa: CASSLGSGVSYEQYF
v_call: TRBV27; j_call: TRBJ2-1; clone_size: -; d_call: -; cdr3_length: 15; cdr3_nt: TGTGCCAGCAGTCAGAGGGACGCAGGCTACAATGAGCAGTTCTTC; cdr3_aa: CASSQRDAGYNEQFF
v_call: TRBV11-2; j_call: TRBJ2-3; clone_size: -; d_call: TRBD2; cdr3_length: 19; cdr3_nt: TGTGCCAGCAGCTCCCCACGGGATAGCGGGAGGTTAAGCACAGATACGCAGTATTTT; cdr3_aa: CASSSPRDSGRLSTDTQYF
v_call: TRBV7-8; j_call: TRBJ2-7; clone_size: -; d_call: -; cdr3_length: 15; cdr3_nt: TGTGCCAGCAGCTTATCCTTCGGGGGCTTCTACGAGCAGTACTTC; cdr3_aa: CASSLSFGGFYEQYF
v_call: TRBV27; j_call: TRBJ1-4; clone_size: -; d_call: TRBD1; cdr3_length: 14; cdr3_nt: TGTGCCAGCAGCTACAGGGGGATTGGAGAAAAACTGTTTTTT; cdr3_aa: CASSYRGIGEKLFF
v_call: TRBV10-3; j_call: TRBJ1-3; clone_size: -; d_call: -; cdr3_length: 13; cdr3_nt: TGTGCCATCAGGGAGGCGTCTGGAAACACCATATATTTT; cdr3_aa: CAIREASGNTIYF
v_call: TRBV10-2; j_call: TRBJ1-6; clone_size: -; d_call: -; cdr3_length: 17; cdr3_nt: TGCGCCAGCAGTGAGACAGGGATTGGGATTATGAATTCACCCCTCCACTTT; cdr3_aa: CASSETGIGIMNSPLHF
v_call: TRBV27; j_call: TRBJ2-7; clone_size: -; d_call: TRBD1; cdr3_length: 15; cdr3_nt: TGTGCCAGCAGTTTATCGAGGGGACAGTCCTACGAGCAGTACTTC; cdr3_aa: CASSLSRGQSYEQYF
v_call: TRBV10-3; j_call: TRBJ2-7; clone_size: -; d_call: -; cdr3_length: 15; cdr3_nt: TGTGCCATCAGTGAGATAATTGGACCCTCCTACGAGCAGTACTTC; cdr3_aa: CAISEIIGPSYEQYF
v_call: TRBV2; j_call: TRBJ2-5; clone_size: -; d_call: -; cdr3_length: 19; cdr3_nt: TGTGCCAGCAGTCACCCGAACCCCACAGGAACCCCCTACGAAGAGACCCAGTACTTC; cdr3_aa: CASSHPNPTGTPYEETQYF
v_call: TRBV27; j_call: TRBJ2-1; clone_size: few; d_call: -; cdr3_length: 12; cdr3_nt: TGTGCCAGCAGTTTAATCGGCGATGAGCAGTTCTTC; cdr3_aa: CASSLIGDEQFF
v_call: TRBV2; j_call: TRBJ2-7; clone_size: -; d_call: TRBD2; cdr3_length: 16; cdr3_nt: TGTGCCAGCAGTGGCAATCAACTAGCGGGAAATTACGAGCAGTACTTC; cdr3_aa: CASSGNQLAGNYEQYF
v_call: TRBV2; j_call: TRBJ1-5; clone_size: -; d_call: -; cdr3_length: 12; cdr3_nt: TGTGCCAGCAGTGGACGCAATCAGCCCCAGCATTTT; cdr3_aa: CASSGRNQPQHF
v_call: TRBV11-2; j_call: TRBJ2-1; clone_size: -; d_call: TRBD2; cdr3_length: 16; cdr3_nt: TGTGCCAGCAGCCCTAGAGGGCTAGCGGGAGACAATGAGCAGTTCTTC; cdr3_aa: CASSPRGLAGDNEQFF
v_call: TRBV20-1; j_call: TRBJ2-7; clone_size: once; d_call: -; cdr3_length: 11; cdr3_nt: TGCAGTGCCCGATTAGTGGACGAGCAGTACTTC; cdr3_aa: CSARLVDEQYF
v_call: TRBV28; j_call: TRBJ1-4; clone_size: -; d_call: -; cdr3_length: 14; cdr3_nt: TGTGCCAGCAGTTTGCAAATGGGCAAGGAAAAACTGTTTTTT; cdr3_aa: CASSLQMGKEKLFF
v_call: TRBV7-9; j_call: TRBJ1-2; clone_size: -; d_call: TRBD1; cdr3_length: 13; cdr3_nt: TGTGCCAGCAGCCCTATGACAGGGTTTGGCTACACCTTC; cdr3_aa: CASSPMTGFGYTF
v_call: TRBV9; j_call: TRBJ1-1; clone_size: -; d_call: -; cdr3_length: 13; cdr3_nt: TGTGCCAGCAGCGACGGGACGGGGACTGAAGCTTTCTTT; cdr3_aa: CASSDGTGTEAFF
v_call: TRBV6-1; j_call: TRBJ2-1; clone_size: once; d_call: TRBD2; cdr3_length: 15; cdr3_nt: TGTGCCAGCACTGAATTGGGACTAGCGGGAACCGAGCAGTTCTTC; cdr3_aa: CASTELGLAGTEQFF
v_call: TRBV29-1; j_call: TRBJ1-3; clone_size: -; d_call: -; cdr3_length: 14; cdr3_nt: TGCAGCGTTGTGGACGGCATCTCTGGAAACACCATATATTTT; cdr3_aa: CSVVDGISGNTIYF
v_call: TRBV7-9; j_call: TRBJ2-7; clone_size: once; d_call: -; cdr3_length: 13; cdr3_nt: TGTGCCAGCAGCTCGATCGTCACGTACGAGCAGTACTTC; cdr3_aa: CASSSIVTYEQYF
v_call: TRBV6-1; j_call: TRBJ2-1; clone_size: -; d_call: TRBD2; cdr3_length: 16; cdr3_nt: TGTGCCAGCAGTGAGTATCCGGGAGGGTCCTACAATGAGCAGTTCTTC; cdr3_aa: CASSEYPGGSYNEQFF
v_call: TRBV5-4; j_call: TRBJ2-7; clone_size: -; d_call: TRBD2; cdr3_length: 15; cdr3_nt: TGTGCCAGCAGCCTACGGACTAGCGGTACGGGGGAGCAGTACTTC; cdr3_aa: CASSLRTSGTGEQYF
v_call: TRBV11-2; j_call: TRBJ2-6; clone_size: -; d_call: TRBD1; cdr3_length: 15; cdr3_nt: TGTGCGTCAGAGGGGGCGAACTCTGGGGCCAACGTCCTGACTTTC; cdr3_aa: CASEGANSGANVLTF
v_call: TRBV27; j_call: TRBJ2-1; clone_size: once; d_call: -; cdr3_length: 16; cdr3_nt: TGTGCCAGCAGTTTTCTGACTGCTTTCTCCTACAATGAGCAGTTCTTC; cdr3_aa: CASSFLTAFSYNEQFF
v_call: TRBV10-2; j_call: TRBJ1-3; clone_size: -; d_call: TRBD1; cdr3_length: 14; cdr3_nt: TGCGCCAGCAGGGGACAGGGCTCTGGAAACACCATATATTTT; cdr3_aa: CASRGQGSGNTIYF
v_call: TRBV4-1; j_call: TRBJ2-1; clone_size: -; d_call: -; cdr3_length: 14; cdr3_nt: TGCGCCAGCAGCCTAGTTAGCGACTACAATGAGCAGTTCTTC; cdr3_aa: CASSLVSDYNEQFF
v_call: TRBV7-9; j_call: TRBJ2-5; clone_size: -; d_call: TRBD1; cdr3_length: 15; cdr3_nt: TGTGCCAGCAGCGCCCGGGACAGGGGTCAAGAGACCCAGTACTTC; cdr3_aa: CASSARDRGQETQYF
v_call: TRBV4-1; j_call: TRBJ2-2; clone_size: -; d_call: -; cdr3_length: 15; cdr3_nt: TGCGCCAGCAGCCAAGAATGGATCTACACCGGGGAGCTGTTTTTT; cdr3_aa: CASSQEWIYTGELFF
v_call: TRBV7-6; j_call: TRBJ2-1; clone_size: -; d_call: TRBD2; cdr3_length: 13; cdr3_nt: TGTGCCAGCAGCTTCCAGGCGGGCGGGAGGGGGTTCTTC; cdr3_aa: CASSFQAGGRGFF